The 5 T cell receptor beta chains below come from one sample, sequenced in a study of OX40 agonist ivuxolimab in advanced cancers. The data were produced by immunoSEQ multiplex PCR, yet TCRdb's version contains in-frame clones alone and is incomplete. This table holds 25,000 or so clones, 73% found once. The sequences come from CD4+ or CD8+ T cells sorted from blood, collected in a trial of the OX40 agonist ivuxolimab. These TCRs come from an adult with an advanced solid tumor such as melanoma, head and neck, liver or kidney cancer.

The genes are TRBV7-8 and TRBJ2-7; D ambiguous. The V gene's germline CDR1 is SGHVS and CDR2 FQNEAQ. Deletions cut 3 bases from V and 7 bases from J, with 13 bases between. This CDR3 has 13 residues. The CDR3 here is CASSFGLHTEQYF. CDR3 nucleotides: TGTGCCAGCAGCTTTGGTCTTCACACAGAGCAGTACTTC.

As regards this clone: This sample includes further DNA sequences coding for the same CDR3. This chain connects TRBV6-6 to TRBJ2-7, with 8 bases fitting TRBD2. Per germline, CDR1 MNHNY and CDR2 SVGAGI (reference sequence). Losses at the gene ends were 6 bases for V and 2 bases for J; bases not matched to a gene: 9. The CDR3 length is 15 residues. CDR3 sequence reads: CASSVAGRSTYEQYF. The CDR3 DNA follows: TGTGCCAGCAGCGTAGCGGGGCGCTCGACCTACGAGCAGTACTTC.

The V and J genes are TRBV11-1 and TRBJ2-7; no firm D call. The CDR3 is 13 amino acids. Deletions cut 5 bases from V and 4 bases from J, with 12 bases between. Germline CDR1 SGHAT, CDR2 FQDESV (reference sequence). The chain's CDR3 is CASSAPDGYEQYF. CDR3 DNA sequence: TGTGCCAGCAGCGCCCCGGACGGTTACGAGCAGTACTTC.

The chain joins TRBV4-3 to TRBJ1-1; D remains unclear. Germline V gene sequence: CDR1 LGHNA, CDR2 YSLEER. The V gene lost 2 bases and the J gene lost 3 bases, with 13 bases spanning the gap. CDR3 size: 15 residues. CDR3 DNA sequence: TGCGCCAGCAGCCAAATAGGCGGGAGTGACACTGAAGCTTTCTTT. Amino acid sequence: CASSQIGGSDTEAFF.

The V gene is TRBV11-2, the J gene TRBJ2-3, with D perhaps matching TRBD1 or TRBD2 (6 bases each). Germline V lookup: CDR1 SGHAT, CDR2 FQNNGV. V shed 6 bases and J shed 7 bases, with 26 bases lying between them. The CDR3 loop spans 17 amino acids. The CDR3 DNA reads TGTGCCAGCAGTCTGGCAGGAGGGCAGGGGTCCAGTTATACGCAGTATTTT. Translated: CASSLAGGQGSSYTQYF.